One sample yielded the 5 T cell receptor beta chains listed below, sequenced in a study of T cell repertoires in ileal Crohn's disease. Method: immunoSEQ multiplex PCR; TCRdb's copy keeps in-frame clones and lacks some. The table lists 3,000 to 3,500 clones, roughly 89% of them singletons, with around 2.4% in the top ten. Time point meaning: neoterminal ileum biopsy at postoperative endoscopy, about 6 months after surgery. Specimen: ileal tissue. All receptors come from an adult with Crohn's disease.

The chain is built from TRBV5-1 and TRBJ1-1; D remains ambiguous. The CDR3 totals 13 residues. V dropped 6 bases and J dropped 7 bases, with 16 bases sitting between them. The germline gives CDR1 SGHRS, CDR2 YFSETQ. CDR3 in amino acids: CASTSGGTNEAFF. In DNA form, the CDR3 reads TGCGCCAGCACGTCGGGAGGAACAAATGAAGCTTTCTTT.

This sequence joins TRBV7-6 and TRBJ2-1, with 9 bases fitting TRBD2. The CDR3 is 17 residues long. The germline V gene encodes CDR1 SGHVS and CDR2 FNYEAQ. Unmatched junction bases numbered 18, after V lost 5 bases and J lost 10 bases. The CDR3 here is CASSLQVAGVVSVEQFF. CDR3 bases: TGTGCCAGCAGCCTCCAAGTAGCGGGAGTAGTTTCCGTCGAGCAGTTCTTC.

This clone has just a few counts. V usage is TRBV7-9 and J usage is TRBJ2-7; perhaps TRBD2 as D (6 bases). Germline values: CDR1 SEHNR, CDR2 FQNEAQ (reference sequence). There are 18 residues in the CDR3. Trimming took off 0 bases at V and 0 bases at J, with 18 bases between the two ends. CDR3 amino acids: CASSLAGRETWTSYEQYF. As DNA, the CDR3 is TGTGCCAGCAGCTTAGCGGGCCGGGAGACCTGGACCTCCTACGAGCAGTACTTC.

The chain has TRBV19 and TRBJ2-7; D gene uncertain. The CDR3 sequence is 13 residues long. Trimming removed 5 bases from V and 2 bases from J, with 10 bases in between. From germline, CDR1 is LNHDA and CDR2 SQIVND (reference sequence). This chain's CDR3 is CASSLRVTYEQYF. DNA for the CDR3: TGTGCCAGTAGTCTACGGGTCACCTACGAGCAGTACTTC.

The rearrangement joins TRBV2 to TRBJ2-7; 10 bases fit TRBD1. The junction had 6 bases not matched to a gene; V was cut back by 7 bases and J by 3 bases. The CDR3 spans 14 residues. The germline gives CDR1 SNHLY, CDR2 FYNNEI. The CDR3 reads CASNTRDRGYEQYF. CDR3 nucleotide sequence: TGTGCCAGCAACACCCGGGACAGGGGCTACGAGCAGTACTTC.